The TCR beta chain described here comes from a study of OX40 agonist ivuxolimab in advanced cancers. Study context: Intravenous ivuxolimab was administered to patients every 2 weeks at 0.01 to 10 mg/kg. The mean age was approximately 60 years, ranging from about 20 to 90, with about 87% of participants male. Hepatocellular carcinoma, melanoma, renal cell or head and neck cancer occurred in dose-escalation patients.

Libraries were prepared by immunoSEQ multiplex PCR; TCRdb keeps only in-frame clonotypes and omits some of them. This table has around 94,000 clones, around 91% appearing once. Samples of blood were obtained at baseline, on cycle 4 day 1, and on cycle 7 day 1. The clonotype comes from an adult with an advanced solid tumor such as melanoma, head and neck, liver or kidney cancer. Sequencing was performed on CD4+ or CD8+ T cells sorted from blood, taken in a trial of the OX40 agonist ivuxolimab.

CDR3 nucleotide sequence: TGTGCCAGCAGCTTAGACGGGTTATCACCCCTCCACTTT. Translated: CASSLDGLSPLHF. The chain combines TRBV7-2 with TRBJ1-6; D unclear. V lost 1 base and J lost 10, with 8 bases in between. The CDR3 runs to 13 residues. Germline CDR1 SGHTA, CDR2 FQGNSA.